The present entry profiles one T cell receptor beta chain with its context. Antigen unknown. These data are taken from a study of T cell responses to AZD1222 COVID-19 vaccine. Study-wide findings and caveats: Females outnumbered males among donors, who were mostly white British; clonal diversity was possibly underestimated. A reported finding is that nearly half of spike-specific TCRs target unmutated variant regions.

Germline-derived CDR1 and CDR2 are LNHDA and SQIVND (reference sequence). Trimming stripped 5 bases from V and 1 base from J, with 15 bases between. The CDR3 has 16 residues. Pooling of second doses given at about 4 or about 12 weeks was done. Method: immunoSEQ multiplex PCR; TCRdb's copy keeps in-frame clones and lacks some. The sample yields approximately 130,000 clones, over 75% seen once. This clonotype was sampled from an adult who received the AZD1222 COVID-19 vaccine. The source material was peripheral blood, sampled 28 days after the second AZD1222 dose. This chain connects TRBV19 to TRBJ1-5; TRBD1 is a possible D gene (6 bases). The CDR3 reads CASSHLYDRSNQPQHF. Here the CDR3 DNA reads TGTGCCAGTAGTCACCTTTATGACAGGAGCAATCAGCCCCAGCATTTT. Full variable domain (remainder filled in from reference TRBV19 and TRBJ1-5): DGGITQSPKYLFRKEGQNVTLSCEQNLNHDAMYWYRQDPGQGLRLIYYSQIVNDFQKGDIAEGYSVSREKKESFPLTVTSAQKNPTAFYLCASSHLYDRSNQPQHFGDGTRLSIL.